These 27 T cell receptor beta chains originate from one sample sequenced in a study of shared clonotypes between healthy human individuals. Here immunoSEQ multiplex PCR was the method, and the copy in TCRdb shows in-frame clones only, minus some. This sample has approximately 2.5 million clones, with approximately 94% found just once. Sequenced: naive CD4+ T cells from PBMCs. Subset here: CD45RA+ positively selected. These receptors came from a man aged 18 to 30 in good health. Some clones in this sample may be carry-over from other donors' samples.

This sequence joins TRBV11-3 and TRBJ1-3; the D is unclear. This CDR3 comprises 14 residues. The V gene lost 2 bases and the J gene lost 6 bases, with 11 bases spanning the gap. Germline V CDR1 and CDR2: SGHNT, YENEEA. The CDR3: CASSLLRRANTIYF. CDR3 bases: TGTGCCAGCAGCTTACTTCGGCGCGCAAACACCATATATTTT.

The chain recombines TRBV7-9 with TRBJ1-1; no clear D. This CDR3 has 15 residues. V lost 6 bases and J 3 bases, leaving 17 bases between the germline ends. CDR1 and CDR2 (germline): SEHNR, FQNEAQ (reference sequence). The CDR3 is CASSQFSQLDTEAFF. DNA of the CDR3: TGTGCCAGCAGTCAATTTAGCCAGTTGGACACTGAAGCTTTCTTT.

The chain combines TRBV27 with TRBJ1-5; 7 bases match TRBD1. Germline CDR1 reads MNHEY; CDR2 reads SMNVEV (reference sequence). The CDR3 is 16 amino acids. The junction had 4 bases not matched to a gene; V was cut back by 2 bases and J by 0 bases. CDR3 sequence (DNA): TGTGCCAGCAGTTTAAGGGGACAGTCTAGCAATCAGCCCCAGCATTTT. Amino acid sequence: CASSLRGQSSNQPQHF.

The chain carries TRBV15 and TRBJ1-5; 10 nucleotides line up with TRBD1. This CDR3 has 16 residues. The junction had 8 bases not matched to a gene; V was cut back by 3 bases and J by 6 bases. CDR1 and CDR2 (germline): LNHNV, YYDKDF (reference sequence). The CDR3 here is CATSRVTGGLVQPQHF. The CDR3 DNA sequence: TGTGCCACCAGCAGGGTGACAGGGGGCTTGGTTCAGCCCCAGCATTTT.

V is TRBV4-3 and J is TRBJ2-5; D is perhaps TRBD2 (5 bases). V was shortened by 3 bases and J by 4 bases, with 12 bases between the two germline ends. The CDR3 has 14 residues. Looked up from germline, CDR1 is LGHNA and CDR2 is YSLEER. CDR3 loop: CASSQGWAGETQYF. CDR3 DNA: TGCGCCAGCAGCCAGGGTTGGGCGGGAGAGACCCAGTACTTC.

This rearrangement joins TRBV25-1 to TRBJ2-1; D not resolved. Trimming stripped 2 bases from V and 4 bases from J, with 12 bases between. CDR1 is MGHDK, CDR2 SYGVNS, per germline. The CDR3 length is 15 residues. CDR3 nucleotide sequence: TGTGCCAGCAGTGAAGTGGGGTCCTTTTACAATGAGCAGTTCTTC. It yields the protein CASSEVGSFYNEQFF.

Worth noting for this clone: Other DNA sequences within the sample encode an identical CDR3. This chain links TRBV7-2 with TRBJ2-1; 8 positions agree with TRBD1. The CDR3 consists of 15 residues. Germline values: CDR1 SGHTA, CDR2 FQGNSA. V gave up 4 bases and J gave up 2 bases; unmatched junction bases: 4. The chain's CDR3 is CASSSRQGTYNEQFF. The DNA for the CDR3 is TGTGCCAGCAGCTCCCGACAGGGGACCTACAATGAGCAGTTCTTC.

The CDR3 nucleotides are TGCGCCAGCAGCTCACAGGGACCGACCTACACTGAAGCTTTCTTT. Its translation: CASSSQGPTYTEAFF. This rearrangement joins TRBV5-1 to TRBJ1-1; D is possibly TRBD1 (6 bases). Trimming took 3 bases from V and 3 from J, leaving 15 bases between them. The CDR3 totals 15 residues. CDR1 and CDR2 (germline): SGHRS, YFSETQ.

Remarks on this clone: Other DNA sequences in the sample encode the same CDR3. This chain joins TRBV11-2 and TRBJ2-3; 7 positions match TRBD2. CDR1 and CDR2 (germline): SGHAT, FQNNGV. This CDR3 contains 14 residues. V lost 5 bases, J lost 0 bases, and 2 bases stayed unmatched. This CDR3 reads CASSLGGSTDTQYF. The CDR3 nucleotides are TGTGCCAGCAGCCTCGGGGGGAGCACAGATACGCAGTATTTT.

The chain joins TRBV9 to TRBJ1-3, with a tentative D call TRBD1 (5 bases). V lost 0 bases, J lost 2 bases, and 12 bases lay in between. Per germline, CDR1 SGDLS and CDR2 YYNGEE. The CDR3 has 16 amino acids. The CDR3 is CASSVAGQGAGNTIYF. The CDR3 DNA follows: TGTGCCAGCAGCGTAGCGGGTCAGGGTGCTGGAAACACCATATATTTT.

The chain employs TRBV6-6 and TRBJ2-3; 9 positions match TRBD2. The CDR3 loop spans 15 amino acids. J lost 4 bases, V lost 6 bases, and 8 bases had no gene match. Germline CDR1 reads MNHNY; CDR2 reads SVGAGI (reference sequence). In DNA form, the CDR3 reads TGTGCCAGCAGCCTCTCGCGGGGGGGCTCAGATACGCAGTATTTT. Its protein product is CASSLSRGGSDTQYF.

The chain employs TRBV15 and TRBJ2-1; D gene ambiguous. Trimming removed 1 base at V and 8 bases at J, with 9 bases between. From germline, CDR1 is LNHNV and CDR2 YYDKDF (reference sequence). The CDR3 loop spans 13 amino acids. In DNA, the CDR3 is TGTGCCACCAGCAGAGCCCCGGTGGATGAGCAGTTCTTC. Translation: CATSRAPVDEQFF.

As for this clone: Within the sample, other DNA sequences also encode this same CDR3. V is TRBV6-6 and J is TRBJ2-1; TRBD1 agrees at 7 bases. The CDR3 contains 14 residues. V was pared by 6 bases and J by 1 base, with 3 bases of the junction left unmatched. Looked up from germline, CDR1 is MNHNY and CDR2 is SVGAGI (reference sequence). CDR3 DNA: TGTGCCAGCAGCCTGACAGGGTCCTACAATGAGCAGTTCTTC. Protein: CASSLTGSYNEQFF.

V usage is TRBV10-3 and J usage is TRBJ1-5, with D maybe TRBD1 (6 bases). V lost 4 bases to trimming and J lost 4 bases, with 8 bases between them. Per the germline V gene, CDR1 is ENHRY and CDR2 is SYGVKD. There are 13 residues in the CDR3. DNA of the CDR3: TGTGCCATCAGTGGCAGGGGAAATCAGCCCCAGCATTTT. This sequence encodes CAISGRGNQPQHF.

In its sample, this clone was seen a few times. The chain is built from TRBV2 and TRBJ1-5; 8 bases map to TRBD1. The CDR3 is 14 residues long. V lost 4 bases and J lost 5; bases outside the gene matches: 4. CDR1 and CDR2 from the germline V gene are SNHLY and FYNNEI. CDR3 nucleotides: TGTGCCAGCAGTGGCCAGGGACAGGATCAGCCCCAGCATTTT. Its translation is CASSGQGQDQPQHF.

V is TRBV2 and J is TRBJ1-5; no clear D. There are 14 residues in the CDR3. Germline V gene lookup returns CDR1 SNHLY and CDR2 FYNNEI. The V gene lost 11 bases and the J gene lost 4 bases, with 18 bases spanning the gap. The CDR3 DNA reads as TGTGCCGGTTCCACGGGTACCCTAAATCAGCCCCAGCATTTT. Translated: CAGSTGTLNQPQHF.

V usage is TRBV11-1 and J usage is TRBJ2-7; 9 nucleotides agree with TRBD1. The CDR3 is 14 amino acids. Trimming cost V 4 bases and J 3 bases; bases outside gene matches: 4. From germline, CDR1 is SGHAT and CDR2 FQDESV (reference sequence). The CDR3 region is CASSSKTGGYEQYF. The CDR3 DNA reads TGTGCCAGCAGCTCGAAGACAGGGGGCTACGAGCAGTACTTC.

The rearrangement joins TRBV5-1 to TRBJ2-5; weak D call: TRBD2 (5 bases). CDR3 length: 15 residues. V gave up 4 bases and J gave up 8 bases, with 21 bases separating them. Per the germline V gene, CDR1 is SGHRS and CDR2 is YFSETQ. Written as DNA, the CDR3 is TGCGCCAGCAGCCCCGAGGGTAGCGCCGAACGAACCCAGTACTTC. Translated, it gives CASSPEGSAERTQYF.

This chain uses TRBV28 with TRBJ1-2; TRBD1 agrees at 7 bases. The CDR3 runs 14 residues. The germline V gene has CDR1 MDHEN and CDR2 SYDVKM. V dropped 4 bases and J dropped 8; count of bases not matched to a gene: 10. The CDR3 here is CASSSSRGLEGYTF. In DNA form, the CDR3 reads TGTGCCAGCAGTTCATCGAGGGGGCTAGAGGGCTACACCTTC.

The J gene is TRBJ2-7, the V gene TRBV28, with 10 nucleotides matching TRBD2. The CDR3 has 13 amino acids. CDR1 is MDHEN, CDR2 SYDVKM, per germline. Unmatched junction bases numbered 5, after V lost 6 bases and J lost 6 bases. This chain's CDR3 is CASRRLAGLEQYF. Here the CDR3 DNA reads TGTGCCAGCAGAAGACTAGCGGGCCTCGAGCAGTACTTC.

Comment on this clone: Other DNA sequences within the sample encode an identical CDR3. V and J are TRBV28 and TRBJ1-3; 8 bases fit TRBD1. From germline, CDR1 is MDHEN and CDR2 SYDVKM. This CDR3 region has 15 residues. The V and J ends lost 6 bases and 0 bases, in that order; junction bases with no gene match: 4. DNA of the CDR3: TGTGCCAGCAGCCGGACAGGGTCCTCTGGAAACACCATATATTTT. Translation: CASSRTGSSGNTIYF. Together with reference TRBV28 and TRBJ1-3, the CDR3 gives the full variable domain: DVKVTQSSRYLVKRTGEKVFLECVQDMDHENMFWYRQDPGLGLRLIYFSYDVKMKEKGDIPEGYSVSREKKERFSLILESASTNQTSMYLCASSRTGSSGNTIYFGEGSWLTVV.

V gene TRBV7-9 combines with J gene TRBJ1-4; D gene unclear. V shed 7 bases and J shed 6 bases, with 15 bases lying between them. Germline CDR1 SEHNR, CDR2 FQNEAQ (reference sequence). The CDR3 consists of 14 residues. The CDR3 DNA is TGTGCCAGCACCCCATGGGAAACGGATGAAAAACTGTTTTTT. Amino acid sequence: CASTPWETDEKLFF.

This rearrangement joins TRBV29-1 to TRBJ2-7; 7 nucleotides match TRBD2. This CDR3 has 12 residues. Germline-derived CDR1 and CDR2 are SQVTM and ANQGSEA. With 2 bases clipped from V and 3 bases from J, the junction kept 1 base outside the gene matches. CDR3 coding DNA: TGCAGCGTTGAACGGGGGGACTACGAGCAGTACTTC. Translated: CSVERGDYEQYF.

In the case of this clone: This sample includes further DNA sequences coding for the same CDR3. The rearrangement links TRBV28 to TRBJ1-1; perhaps TRBD1 as D (6 bases). The CDR3 runs 14 residues. V dropped 3 bases and J dropped 0 bases, with 8 bases sitting between them. Germline V gene data show CDR1 as MDHEN and CDR2 as SYDVKM. The CDR3 sequence is CASSLTGVNTEAFF. The CDR3 DNA reads as TGTGCCAGCAGTTTGACAGGAGTGAACACTGAAGCTTTCTTT.

The chain uses TRBV5-6 and TRBJ2-7; D unclear. Germline V CDR1 and CDR2: SGHDT, YYEEEE. The V gene lost 1 base and the J gene lost 2 bases, with 16 bases spanning the gap. The CDR3 has 16 amino acids. The CDR3 DNA reads TGTGCCAGCAGCTTGCTTCCCGAGGTAACGACCTACGAGCAGTACTTC. Protein: CASSLLPEVTTYEQYF.

This clone is a singleton in its sample. This chain links TRBV7-9 with TRBJ2-1, with 8 positions matching TRBD2. The CDR3 is 16 residues long. Germline CDR1 SEHNR, CDR2 FQNEAQ (reference sequence). V shed 1 base and J 8 bases; nucleotides not matched to a gene: 10. In DNA form, the CDR3 reads TGTGCCAGCAGCTTAGGGGCGACCGGGACTAGTTATGAGCAGTTCTTC. As protein: CASSLGATGTSYEQFF.

The chain has TRBV5-1 and TRBJ1-4; D ambiguous. The CDR3 loop spans 15 amino acids. Trimming pared 4 bases from V and 8 bases from J, leaving 18 bases between. The V gene's germline CDR1 is SGHRS and CDR2 YFSETQ. CDR3 protein: CASSPSPTVGEKLFF. The CDR3 region has the DNA TGCGCCAGCAGCCCCTCCCCCACAGTAGGGGAAAAACTGTTTTTT.